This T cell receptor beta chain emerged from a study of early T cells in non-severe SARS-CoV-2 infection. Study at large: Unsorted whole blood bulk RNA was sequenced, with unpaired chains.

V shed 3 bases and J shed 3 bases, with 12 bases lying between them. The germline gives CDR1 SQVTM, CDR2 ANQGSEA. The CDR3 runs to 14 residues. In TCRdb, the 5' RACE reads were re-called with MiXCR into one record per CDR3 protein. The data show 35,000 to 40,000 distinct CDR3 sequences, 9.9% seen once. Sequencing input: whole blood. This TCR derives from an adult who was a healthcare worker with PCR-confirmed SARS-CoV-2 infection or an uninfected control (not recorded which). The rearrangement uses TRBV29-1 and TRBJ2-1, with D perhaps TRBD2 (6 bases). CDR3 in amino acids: CSVDVGGRYNEQFF. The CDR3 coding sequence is TGCAGCGTTGATGTGGGGGGACGCTACAATGAGCAGTTCTTC.